This T cell receptor (beta chain) was sequenced during a study of T cells in Graves' hyperthyroidism and ophthalmopathy. This clonotype came up a few times. Using RNA transcripts as the source, TCR beta CDR3 regions were amplified. Using the HTBI primer set, a first-round RT-PCR was run on the TCR CDR3. TCRdb reanalysed the multiplex PCR reads using MiXCR and keeps one entry per CDR3 protein. The table shows 300,000 or so distinct CDR3 sequences, with 15% to 20% occurring only once. CDR1 and CDR2 (germline): ENHRY, SYGVKD. The CDR3 has 15 residues. With 6 bases removed from V and 0 bases from J, the gap between germline ends came to 11 bases.

The receptor was isolated from a man aged 30-40 years with Graves' hyperthyroidism. Material: blood. The genes are TRBV10-3 and TRBJ2-2; D might be TRBD1 or TRBD2, each matching 6 bases. CDR3: CAISEGGPNTGELFF. CDR3 sequence (DNA): TGTGCCATCAGCGAAGGGGGGCCGAACACCGGGGAGCTGTTTTTT.